This T cell receptor beta chain was captured by sequencing in a study of T cell repertoires in cytomegalovirus infection. Looking at the study overall: Signatures in public TCR beta sequences pointed to both CMV infection and matching HLA type. Study outcomes and limitations: Across the ex vivo response, the dominant clonotypes were HLA-C-restricted CMV-specific TCR beta clonotypes. Carriers of CMV and the relevant HLA type were discriminated by public TCR beta frequency.

TCRdb recomputed calls from the reads with MiXCR, one row per CDR3 protein. This sample has over 150,000 distinct CDR3 sequences, with about an eighth found just once. This clonotype was seen repeatedly, ten times or more. Its antigen is still unknown. The CDR3 extends over 15 amino acids. V gave up 6 bases and J gave up 0 bases, with 13 bases separating them. The rearrangement joins TRBV12-3 or TRBV12-4 to TRBJ2-3, with D tentatively TRBD1 (6 bases). Sequenced material: PBMCs. The clonotype comes from a human donor in good health (CMV status not recorded). Some clones in this sample may be carry-over from other donors' samples. The CDR3 sequence is CASSTGTRSTDTQYF. CDR3 sequence (DNA): TGTGCCAGCAGCACCGGGACAAGAAGCACAGATACGCAGTATTTT.